This is a list of T cell receptor beta chains from one sample in a study of shared clonotypes between healthy human individuals. Generated by immunoSEQ multiplex PCR, the TCRdb table keeps only in-frame clones and is missing some. Among some 2.3 million clones listed, approximately 95% were seen once. The sequenced material came from naive CD4+ T cells from PBMCs. Receptor source: a man aged 18 to 35 in good health. Some clones in this sample may be carry-over from other donors' samples. Both conserved end residues are part of each CDR3. The order of the fields is J gene, D gene, V gene, clone size, CDR3 DNA, CDR3 protein. The D gene is left open where the match is weak. Size values are once, few and many counts, or a class for expanded clones, and some rows have none.

J gene: TRBJ2-7
D gene: TRBD1
V gene: TRBV4-1
clone size: -
CDR3 DNA: TGCGCCAGCAGCCAGACCGGGACAGCATACTACGAGCAGTACTTC
CDR3 protein: CASSQTGTAYYEQYF

J gene: TRBJ2-3
D gene: -
V gene: TRBV18
clone size: -
CDR3 DNA: TGTGCCAGCTCACCCCCGGGACTTCGCACAGATACGCAGTATTTT
CDR3 protein: CASSPPGLRTDTQYF

J gene: TRBJ1-5
D gene: -
V gene: TRBV28
clone size: once
CDR3 DNA: TGTGCCAGCAGTTTGCTAAGCAATCAGCCCCAGCATTTT
CDR3 protein: CASSLLSNQPQHF

J gene: TRBJ2-1
D gene: TRBD2
V gene: TRBV5-1
clone size: once
CDR3 DNA: TGCGCCAGCAGCCCCTCACTAGCGGGACTCTACAATGAGCAGTTCTTC
CDR3 protein: CASSPSLAGLYNEQFF

J gene: TRBJ1-5
D gene: -
V gene: TRBV19
clone size: -
CDR3 DNA: TGTGCCAGTAGTATGGGTTTTGGCGGAAGGGGATATCAGCCCCAGCATTTT
CDR3 protein: CASSMGFGGRGYQPQHF

J gene: TRBJ2-1
D gene: -
V gene: TRBV9
clone size: -
CDR3 DNA: TGTGCCAGCAGCGCTAGCGCAAGCTCCTACAATGAGCAGTTCTTC
CDR3 protein: CASSASASSYNEQFF

J gene: TRBJ1-3
D gene: TRBD1
V gene: TRBV5-1
clone size: -
CDR3 DNA: TGCGCCAGCAGCTCCGGCGGACAGGGGGCCTTCTCTGGAAACACCATATATTTT
CDR3 protein: CASSSGGQGAFSGNTIYF

J gene: TRBJ1-6
D gene: -
V gene: TRBV28
clone size: -
CDR3 DNA: TGTGCCAGCACCAGAGGACCTTTACAGGGTTCACCCCTCCACTTT
CDR3 protein: CASTRGPLQGSPLHF

J gene: TRBJ1-2
D gene: -
V gene: TRBV6-5
clone size: -
CDR3 DNA: TGTGCCAGCAGTTACAAGACAGAGAACTATGGCTACACCTTC
CDR3 protein: CASSYKTENYGYTF

J gene: TRBJ1-2
D gene: -
V gene: TRBV28
clone size: once
CDR3 DNA: TGTGCCAGCAGTAACCAGGGCGGCAACTATGGCTACACCTTC
CDR3 protein: CASSNQGGNYGYTF

J gene: TRBJ1-3
D gene: TRBD1
V gene: TRBV7-3
clone size: -
CDR3 DNA: TGTGCCAGCAGCCGGACAGGGGCCTCTGGAAACACCATATATTTT
CDR3 protein: CASSRTGASGNTIYF

J gene: TRBJ2-3
D gene: TRBD2
V gene: TRBV5-5
clone size: -
CDR3 DNA: TGTGCCAGCAGCTTAACAACCACTAGCGGGAGCACAGATACGCAGTATTTT
CDR3 protein: CASSLTTTSGSTDTQYF

J gene: TRBJ1-4
D gene: -
V gene: TRBV5-1
clone size: -
CDR3 DNA: TGCGCCAGCAGCCCAACCGGACGGTCACTGAATGAAAAACTGTTTTTT
CDR3 protein: CASSPTGRSLNEKLFF

J gene: TRBJ2-1
D gene: TRBD2
V gene: TRBV9
clone size: once
CDR3 DNA: TGTGCCAGCACCTTCGAGGGGCTAGCGGACAATGAGCAGTTCTTC
CDR3 protein: CASTFEGLADNEQFF

J gene: TRBJ1-5
D gene: -
V gene: TRBV6-1
clone size: -
CDR3 DNA: TGTGCCAGCAGTGATTCGGCCCGTCAGCCCCAGCATTTT
CDR3 protein: CASSDSARQPQHF

J gene: TRBJ2-1
D gene: -
V gene: TRBV5-1
clone size: -
CDR3 DNA: TGCGCCAGCAGTGTACCCAGGGGGGAATCCAATGAGCAGTTCTTC
CDR3 protein: CASSVPRGESNEQFF

J gene: TRBJ1-2
D gene: TRBD1
V gene: TRBV4-1
clone size: -
CDR3 DNA: TGCGTCAGCAGCCAAGTGGGACAGGGTGACTCCTATGGCTACACCTTC
CDR3 protein: CVSSQVGQGDSYGYTF

J gene: TRBJ1-1
D gene: -
V gene: TRBV7-9
clone size: few
CDR3 DNA: TGTGCCAGCAGCGTAGTCCAAGGGGTCGGTACTGAAGCTTTCTTT
CDR3 protein: CASSVVQGVGTEAFF